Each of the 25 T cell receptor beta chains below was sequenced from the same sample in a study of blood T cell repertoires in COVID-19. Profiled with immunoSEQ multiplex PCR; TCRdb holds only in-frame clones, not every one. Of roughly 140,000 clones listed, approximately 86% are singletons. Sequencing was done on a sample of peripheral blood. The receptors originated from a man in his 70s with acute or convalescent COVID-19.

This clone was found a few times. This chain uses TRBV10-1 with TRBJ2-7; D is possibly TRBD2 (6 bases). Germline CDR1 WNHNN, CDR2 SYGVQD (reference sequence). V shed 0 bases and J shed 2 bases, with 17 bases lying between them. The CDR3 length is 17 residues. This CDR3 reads CASSESFGTPDTYEQYF. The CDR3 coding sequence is TGCGCCAGCAGTGAGTCCTTCGGGACTCCCGATACCTACGAGCAGTACTTC.

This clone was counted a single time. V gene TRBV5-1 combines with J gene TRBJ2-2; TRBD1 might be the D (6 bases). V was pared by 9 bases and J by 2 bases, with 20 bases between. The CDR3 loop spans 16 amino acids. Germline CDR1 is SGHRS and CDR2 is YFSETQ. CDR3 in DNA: TGCGCCACCAAGCTTTTGCAGGGGTCTAACACCGGGGAGCTGTTTTTT. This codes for CATKLLQGSNTGELFF.

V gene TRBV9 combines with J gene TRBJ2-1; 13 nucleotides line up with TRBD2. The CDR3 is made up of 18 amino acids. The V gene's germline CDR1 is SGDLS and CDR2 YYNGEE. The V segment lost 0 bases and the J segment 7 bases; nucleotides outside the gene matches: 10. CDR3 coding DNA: TGTGCCAGCAGCGTAGGAACCGGACTAGCGGGAGACGCAAATGAGCAGTTCTTC. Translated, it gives CASSVGTGLAGDANEQFF. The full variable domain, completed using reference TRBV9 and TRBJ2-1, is DSGVTQTPKHLITATGQRVTLRCSPRSGDLSVYWYQQSLDQGLQFLIQYYNGEERAKGNILERFSAQQFPDLHSELNLSSLELGDSALYFCASSVGTGLAGDANEQFFGPGTRLTVL.

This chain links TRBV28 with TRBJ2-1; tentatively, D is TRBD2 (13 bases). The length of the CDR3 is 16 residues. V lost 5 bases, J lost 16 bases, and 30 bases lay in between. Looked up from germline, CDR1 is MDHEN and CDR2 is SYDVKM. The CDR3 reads CASSGGQGAGLAGVFF. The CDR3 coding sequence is TGTGCCAGCAGTGGGGGACAGGGGGCAGGACTAGCGGGAGTATTCTTC.

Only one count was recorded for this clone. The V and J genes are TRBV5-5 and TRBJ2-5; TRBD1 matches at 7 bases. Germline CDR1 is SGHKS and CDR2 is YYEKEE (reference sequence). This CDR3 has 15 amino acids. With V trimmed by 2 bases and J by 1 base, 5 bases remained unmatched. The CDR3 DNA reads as TGTGCCAGCAGCTTTTTACAGGGGCGCCAAGAGACCCAGTACTTC. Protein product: CASSFLQGRQETQYF.

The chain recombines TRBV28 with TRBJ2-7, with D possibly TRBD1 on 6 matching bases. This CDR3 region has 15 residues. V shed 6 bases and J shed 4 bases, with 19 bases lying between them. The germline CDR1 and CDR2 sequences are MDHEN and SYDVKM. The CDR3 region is CASSSDRRRLYEQYF. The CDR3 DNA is TGTGCCAGCAGCTCTGACAGGCGACGACTATACGAGCAGTACTTC.

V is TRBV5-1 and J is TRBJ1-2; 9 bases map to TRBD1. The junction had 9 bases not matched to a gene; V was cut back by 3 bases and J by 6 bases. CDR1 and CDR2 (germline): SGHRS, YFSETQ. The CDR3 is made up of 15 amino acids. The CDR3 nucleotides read TGCGCCAGCAGCTCCGGTCTAACAGGGGGCGATGGCTACACCTTC. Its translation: CASSSGLTGGDGYTF.

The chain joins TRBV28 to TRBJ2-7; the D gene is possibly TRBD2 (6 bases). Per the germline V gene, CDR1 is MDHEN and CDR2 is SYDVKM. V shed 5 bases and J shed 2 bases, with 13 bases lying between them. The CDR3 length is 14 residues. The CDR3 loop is CASSPRLGPYEQYF. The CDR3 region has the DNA TGTGCCAGCAGTCCCCGACTAGGACCCTACGAGCAGTACTTC.

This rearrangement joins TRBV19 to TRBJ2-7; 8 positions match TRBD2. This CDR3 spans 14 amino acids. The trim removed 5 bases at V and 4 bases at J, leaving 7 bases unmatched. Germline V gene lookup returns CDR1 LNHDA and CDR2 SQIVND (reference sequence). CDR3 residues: CASSPAAGEYEQYF. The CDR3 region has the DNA TGTGCCAGTAGTCCCGCAGCGGGAGAATACGAGCAGTACTTC.

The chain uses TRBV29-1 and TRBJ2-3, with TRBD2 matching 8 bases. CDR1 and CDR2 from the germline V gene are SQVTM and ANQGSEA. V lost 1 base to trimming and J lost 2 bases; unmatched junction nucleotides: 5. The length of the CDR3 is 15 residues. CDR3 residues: CSVEASGSPTDTQYF. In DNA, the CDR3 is TGCAGCGTTGAAGCGAGCGGGAGCCCCACAGATACGCAGTATTTT.

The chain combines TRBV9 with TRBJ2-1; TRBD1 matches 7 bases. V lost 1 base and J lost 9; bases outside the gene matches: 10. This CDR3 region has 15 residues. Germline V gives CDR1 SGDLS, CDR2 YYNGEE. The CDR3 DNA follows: TGTGCCAGCAGCGTAAAGGGGGTAGGGGGCGGTGAGCAGTTCTTC. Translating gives CASSVKGVGGGEQFF.

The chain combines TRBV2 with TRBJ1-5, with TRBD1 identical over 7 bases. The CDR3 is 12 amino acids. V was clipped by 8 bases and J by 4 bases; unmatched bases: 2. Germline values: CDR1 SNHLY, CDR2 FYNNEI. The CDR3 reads CASSTGNQPQHF. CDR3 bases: TGTGCCAGCTCGACAGGGAATCAGCCCCAGCATTTT.

The DNA of the CDR3 is TGTGCCAGCTCACCACTGGGACAGAGCTCCTACAATGAGCAGTTCTTC. Residues: CASSPLGQSSYNEQFF. The chain recombines TRBV18 with TRBJ2-1, with 7 bases identical to TRBD1. Germline assignment: CDR1 KGHSH and CDR2 LQKENI. With 1 base clipped from V and 0 bases from J, the junction kept 3 bases outside the gene matches. This CDR3 has 16 amino acids. The variable domain in full, with the rest retrieved from reference TRBV18 and TRBJ2-1, is NAGVMQNPRHLVRRRGQEARLRCSPMKGHSHVYWYRQLPEEGLKFMVYLQKENIIDESGMPKERFSAEFPKEGPSILRIQQVVRGDSAAYFCASSPLGQSSYNEQFFGPGTRLTVL.

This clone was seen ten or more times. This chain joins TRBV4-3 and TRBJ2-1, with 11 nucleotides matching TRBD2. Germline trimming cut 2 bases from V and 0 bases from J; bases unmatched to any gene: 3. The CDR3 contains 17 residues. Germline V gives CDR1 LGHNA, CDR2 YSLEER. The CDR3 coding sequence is TGCGCCAGCAGCCAAACTAGCGGGAGAAGCTCCTACAATGAGCAGTTCTTC. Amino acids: CASSQTSGRSSYNEQFF.

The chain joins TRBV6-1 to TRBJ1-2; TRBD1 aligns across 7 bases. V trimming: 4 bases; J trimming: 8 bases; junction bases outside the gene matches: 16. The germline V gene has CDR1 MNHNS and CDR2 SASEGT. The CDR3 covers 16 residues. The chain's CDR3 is CASSGLSIQGTIGYTF. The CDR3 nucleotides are TGTGCCAGCAGTGGTCTGTCGATACAGGGGACGATCGGCTACACCTTC.

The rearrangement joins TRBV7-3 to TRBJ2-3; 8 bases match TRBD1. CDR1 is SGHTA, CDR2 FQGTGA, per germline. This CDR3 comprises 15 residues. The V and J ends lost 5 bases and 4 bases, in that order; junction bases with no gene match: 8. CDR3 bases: TGTGCCAGCAGCCCAGGACAGGGTGGTGCAGATACGCAGTATTTT. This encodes CASSPGQGGADTQYF.

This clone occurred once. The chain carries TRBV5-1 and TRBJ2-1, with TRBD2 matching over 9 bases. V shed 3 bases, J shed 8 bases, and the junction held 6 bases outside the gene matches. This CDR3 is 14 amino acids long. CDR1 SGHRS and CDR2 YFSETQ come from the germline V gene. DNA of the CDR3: TGCGCCAGCAGCTCAGATAGCGGGAGATATGAGCAGTTCTTC. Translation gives CASSSDSGRYEQFF. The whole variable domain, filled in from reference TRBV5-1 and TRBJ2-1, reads KAGVTQTPRYLIKTRGQQVTLSCSPISGHRSVSWYQQTPGQGLQFLFEYFSETQRNKGNFPGRFSGRQFSNSRSEMNVSTLELGDSALYLCASSSDSGRYEQFFGPGTRLTVL.

The CDR3 nucleotides read TGTGCCAGTAGTATAGATCGGGAGTTGGGTGAAGCTTTCTTT. Its translation: CASSIDRELGEAFF. The chain uses TRBV19 and TRBJ1-1; D unresolved. This CDR3 region has 14 residues. Germline V gene data show CDR1 as LNHDA and CDR2 as SQIVND (reference sequence). V was shortened by 0 bases and J by 7 bases, with 12 bases between the two germline ends. Based on the CDR3 plus reference TRBV19 and TRBJ1-1, the full variable domain is DGGITQSPKYLFRKEGQNVTLSCEQNLNHDAMYWYRQDPGQGLRLIYYSQIVNDFQKGDIAEGYSVSREKKESFPLTVTSAQKNPTAFYLCASSIDRELGEAFFGQGTRLTVV.

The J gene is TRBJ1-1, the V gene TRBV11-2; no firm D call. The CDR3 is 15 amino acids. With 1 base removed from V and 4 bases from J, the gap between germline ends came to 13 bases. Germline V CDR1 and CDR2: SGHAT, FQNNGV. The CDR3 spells CASSLGSGPGTEAFF. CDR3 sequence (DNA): TGTGCCAGCAGCTTAGGGAGCGGGCCGGGCACTGAAGCTTTCTTT.

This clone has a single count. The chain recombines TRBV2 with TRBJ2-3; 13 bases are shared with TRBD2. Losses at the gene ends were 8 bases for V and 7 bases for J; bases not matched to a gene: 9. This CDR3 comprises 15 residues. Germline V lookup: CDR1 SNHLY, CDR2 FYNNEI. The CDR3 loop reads CASGTTSGRGNTQYF. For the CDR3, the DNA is TGTGCCAGCGGGACAACTAGCGGGAGGGGGAATACGCAGTATTTT.

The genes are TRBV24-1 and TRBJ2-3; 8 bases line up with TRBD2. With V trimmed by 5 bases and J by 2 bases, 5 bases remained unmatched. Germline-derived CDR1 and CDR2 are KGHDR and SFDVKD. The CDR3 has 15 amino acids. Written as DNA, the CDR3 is TGTGCCACCAGTGGGACTAGCAGCCCCACAGATACGCAGTATTTT. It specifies CATSGTSSPTDTQYF.

DNA for the CDR3: TGTGCCAGCAGTGAAAGTTCAGTCCGCTTAAAACAGCCCCAGCATTTT. As protein: CASSESSVRLKQPQHF. The rearrangement uses TRBV2 and TRBJ1-5; D remains ambiguous. The CDR3 contains 16 residues. V lost 2 bases to trimming and J lost 7 bases, with 18 bases between them. CDR1 is SNHLY, CDR2 FYNNEI, per germline.

The CDR3 region is CASSLEGLAGGRQFF. The CDR3 coding sequence is TGTGCCAGCAGCTTGGAGGGACTAGCGGGAGGGCGGCAGTTCTTC. The chain uses TRBV5-5 and TRBJ2-1, with 16 bases identical to TRBD2. V dropped 0 bases and J dropped 12; count of bases not matched to a gene: 3. The CDR3 spans 15 residues. Per the germline V gene, CDR1 is SGHKS and CDR2 is YYEKEE (reference sequence).

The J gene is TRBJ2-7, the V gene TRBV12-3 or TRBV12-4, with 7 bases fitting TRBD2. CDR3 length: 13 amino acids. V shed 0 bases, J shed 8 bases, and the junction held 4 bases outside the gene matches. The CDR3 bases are TGTGCCAGCAGTTTAGCGGGAGGGCCACAGCAGTACTTC. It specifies CASSLAGGPQQYF.

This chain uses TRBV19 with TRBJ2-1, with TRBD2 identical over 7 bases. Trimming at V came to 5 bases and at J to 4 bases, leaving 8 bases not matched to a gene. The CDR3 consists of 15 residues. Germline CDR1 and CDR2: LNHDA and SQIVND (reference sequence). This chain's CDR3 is CASSVSGELYNEQFF. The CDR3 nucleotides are TGTGCCAGTAGTGTAAGCGGGGAACTATACAATGAGCAGTTCTTC.